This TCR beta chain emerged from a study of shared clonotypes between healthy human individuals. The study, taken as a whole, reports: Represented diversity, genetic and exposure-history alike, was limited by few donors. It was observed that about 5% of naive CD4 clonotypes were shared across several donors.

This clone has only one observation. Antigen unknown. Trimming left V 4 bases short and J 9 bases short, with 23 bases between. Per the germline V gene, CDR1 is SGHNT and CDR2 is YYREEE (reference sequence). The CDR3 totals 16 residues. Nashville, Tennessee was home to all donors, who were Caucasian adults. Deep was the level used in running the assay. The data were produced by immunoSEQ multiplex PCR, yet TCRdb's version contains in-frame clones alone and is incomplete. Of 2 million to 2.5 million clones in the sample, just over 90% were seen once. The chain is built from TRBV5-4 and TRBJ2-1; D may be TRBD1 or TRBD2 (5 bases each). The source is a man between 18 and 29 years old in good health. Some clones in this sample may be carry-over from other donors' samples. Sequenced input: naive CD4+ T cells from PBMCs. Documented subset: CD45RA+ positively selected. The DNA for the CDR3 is TGTGCCAGCAGCCCCCCCTTCGGGGCAGTCAAGACTGAGCAGTTCTTC. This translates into CASSPPFGAVKTEQFF.